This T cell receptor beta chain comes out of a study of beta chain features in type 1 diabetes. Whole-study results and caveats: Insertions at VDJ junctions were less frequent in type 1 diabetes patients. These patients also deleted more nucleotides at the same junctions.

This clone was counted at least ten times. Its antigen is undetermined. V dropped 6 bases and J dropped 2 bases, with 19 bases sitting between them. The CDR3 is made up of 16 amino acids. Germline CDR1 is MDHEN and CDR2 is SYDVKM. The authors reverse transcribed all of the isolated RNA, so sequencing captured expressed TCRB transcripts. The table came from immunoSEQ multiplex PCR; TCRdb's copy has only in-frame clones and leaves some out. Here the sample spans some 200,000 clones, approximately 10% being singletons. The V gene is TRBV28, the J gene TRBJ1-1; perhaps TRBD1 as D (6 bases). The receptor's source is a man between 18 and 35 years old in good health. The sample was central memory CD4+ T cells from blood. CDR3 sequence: CASRSGTRYVNTEAFF. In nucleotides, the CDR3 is TGTGCCAGCAGGTCCGGGACACGGTATGTAAACACTGAAGCTTTCTTT.